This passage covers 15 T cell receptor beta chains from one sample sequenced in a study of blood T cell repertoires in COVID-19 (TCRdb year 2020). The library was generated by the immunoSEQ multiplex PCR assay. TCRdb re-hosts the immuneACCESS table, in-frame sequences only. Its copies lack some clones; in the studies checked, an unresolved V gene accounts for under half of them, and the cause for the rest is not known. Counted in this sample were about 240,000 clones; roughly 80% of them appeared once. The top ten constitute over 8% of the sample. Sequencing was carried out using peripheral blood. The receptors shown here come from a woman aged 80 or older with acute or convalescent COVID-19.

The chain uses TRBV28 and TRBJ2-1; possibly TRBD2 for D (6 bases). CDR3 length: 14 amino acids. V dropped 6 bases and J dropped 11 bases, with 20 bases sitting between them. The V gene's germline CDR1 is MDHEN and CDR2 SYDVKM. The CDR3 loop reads CASSGEDGTRKQFF. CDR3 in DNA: TGTGCCAGCAGCGGGGAGGACGGGACTCGTAAGCAGTTCTTC.

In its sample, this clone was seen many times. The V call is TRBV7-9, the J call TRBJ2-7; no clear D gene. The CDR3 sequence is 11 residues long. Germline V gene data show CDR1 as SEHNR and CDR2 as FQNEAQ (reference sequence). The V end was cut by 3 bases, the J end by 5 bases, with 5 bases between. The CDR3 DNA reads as TGTGCCAGCAGCTTTAATCACGAGCAGTACTTC. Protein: CASSFNHEQYF.

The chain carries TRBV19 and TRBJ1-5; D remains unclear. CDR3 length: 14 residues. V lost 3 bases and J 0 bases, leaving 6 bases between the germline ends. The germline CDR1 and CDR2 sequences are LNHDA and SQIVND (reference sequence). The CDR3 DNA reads TGTGCCAGTAGTATCCGGTCTAGCAATCAGCCCCAGCATTTT. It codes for CASSIRSSNQPQHF.

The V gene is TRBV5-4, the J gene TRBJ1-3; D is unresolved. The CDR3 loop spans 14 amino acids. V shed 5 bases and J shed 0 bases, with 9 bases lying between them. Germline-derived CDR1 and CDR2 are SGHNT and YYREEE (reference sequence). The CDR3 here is CASSTVGSGNTIYF. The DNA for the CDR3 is TGTGCCAGCAGTACGGTCGGCTCTGGAAACACCATATATTTT.

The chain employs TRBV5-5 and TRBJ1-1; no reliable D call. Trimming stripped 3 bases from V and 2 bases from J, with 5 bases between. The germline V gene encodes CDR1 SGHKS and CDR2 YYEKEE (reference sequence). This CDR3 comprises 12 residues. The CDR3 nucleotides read TGTGCCAGCAGCTACAGTAACACTGAAGCTTTCTTT. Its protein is CASSYSNTEAFF.

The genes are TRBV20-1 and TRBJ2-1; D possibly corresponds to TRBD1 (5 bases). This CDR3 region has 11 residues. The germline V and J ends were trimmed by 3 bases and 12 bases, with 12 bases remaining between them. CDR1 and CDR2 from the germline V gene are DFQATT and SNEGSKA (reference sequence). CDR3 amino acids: CSASRGSGQFF. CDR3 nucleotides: TGCAGTGCTAGTAGGGGCTCGGGGCAGTTCTTC.

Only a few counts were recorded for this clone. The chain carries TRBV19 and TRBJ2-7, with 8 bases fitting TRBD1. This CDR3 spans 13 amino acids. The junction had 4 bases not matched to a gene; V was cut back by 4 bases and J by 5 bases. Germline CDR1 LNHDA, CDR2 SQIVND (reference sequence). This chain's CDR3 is CASSTTGGNEQYF. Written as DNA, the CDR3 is TGTGCCAGTAGTACCACAGGGGGGAACGAGCAGTACTTC.

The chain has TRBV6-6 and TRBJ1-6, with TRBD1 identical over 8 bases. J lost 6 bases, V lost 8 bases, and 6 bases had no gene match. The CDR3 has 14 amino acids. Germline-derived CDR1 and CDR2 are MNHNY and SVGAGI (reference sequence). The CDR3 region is CASADRGGNSPLHF. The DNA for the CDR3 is TGTGCCAGCGCCGACAGGGGAGGTAATTCACCCCTCCACTTT.

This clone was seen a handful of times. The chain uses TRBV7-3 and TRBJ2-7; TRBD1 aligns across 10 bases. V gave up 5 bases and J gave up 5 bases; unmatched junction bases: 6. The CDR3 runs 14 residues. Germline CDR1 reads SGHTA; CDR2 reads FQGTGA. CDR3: CASSPDRGSNEQYF. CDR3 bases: TGTGCCAGCAGCCCGGACAGGGGGTCTAACGAGCAGTACTTC.

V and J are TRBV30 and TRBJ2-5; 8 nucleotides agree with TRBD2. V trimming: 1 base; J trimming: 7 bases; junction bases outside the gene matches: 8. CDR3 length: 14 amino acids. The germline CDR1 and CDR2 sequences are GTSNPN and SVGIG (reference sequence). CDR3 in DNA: TGTGCCTGGAGTGCTGCGGGGGGCACCGGGACCCAGTACTTC. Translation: CAWSAAGGTGTQYF.

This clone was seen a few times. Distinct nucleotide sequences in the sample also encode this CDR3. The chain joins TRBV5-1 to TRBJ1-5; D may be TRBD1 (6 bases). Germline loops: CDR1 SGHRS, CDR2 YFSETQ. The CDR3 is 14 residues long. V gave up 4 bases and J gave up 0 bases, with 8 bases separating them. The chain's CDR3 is CASSPDSSNQPQHF. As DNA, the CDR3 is TGCGCCAGCAGCCCGGACAGTAGCAATCAGCCCCAGCATTTT.

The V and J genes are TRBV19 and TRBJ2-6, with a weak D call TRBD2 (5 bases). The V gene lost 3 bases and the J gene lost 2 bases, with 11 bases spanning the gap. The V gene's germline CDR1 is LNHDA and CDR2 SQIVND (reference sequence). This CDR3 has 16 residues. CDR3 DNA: TGTGCCAGTAGTATTGAGGGTTCGACTGGGGCCAACGTCCTGACTTTC. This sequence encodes CASSIEGSTGANVLTF.

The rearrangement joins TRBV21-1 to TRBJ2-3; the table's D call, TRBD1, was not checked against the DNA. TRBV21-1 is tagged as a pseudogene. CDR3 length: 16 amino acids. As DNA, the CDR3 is TGTGCCAGCAGCAAAGCGCAGGGCCGGGGCACAGATACGCAGTATTTT. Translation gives CASSKAQGRGTDTQYF.

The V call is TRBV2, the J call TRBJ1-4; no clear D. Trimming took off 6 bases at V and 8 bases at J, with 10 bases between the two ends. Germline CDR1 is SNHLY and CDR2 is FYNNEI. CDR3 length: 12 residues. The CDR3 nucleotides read TGTGCCAGCAGCCAAGCTCGGGAAAAACTGTTTTTT. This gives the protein CASSQAREKLFF.

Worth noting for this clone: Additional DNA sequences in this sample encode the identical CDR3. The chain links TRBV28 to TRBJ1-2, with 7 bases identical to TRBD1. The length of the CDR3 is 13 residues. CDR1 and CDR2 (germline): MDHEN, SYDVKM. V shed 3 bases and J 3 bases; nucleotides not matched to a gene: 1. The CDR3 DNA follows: TGTGCCAGCAGTTTGGGGACAGACTATGGCTACACCTTC. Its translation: CASSLGTDYGYTF.